Listed below are T cell receptor beta chains from one sample, sequenced in a study of radiotherapy plus CTLA-4 blockade in lung cancer. Repertoires were generated with immunoSEQ multiplex PCR, while TCRdb's copy carries only in-frame clones and drops some. The table shows about 60,000 clones, with around 80% occurring only once. The material was peripheral blood, obtained from a patient treated with radiotherapy plus ipilimumab. Receptor source: a human donor with non-small cell lung cancer who had a partial response to radiotherapy plus ipilimumab. CDR3s include the opening cysteine and the closing phenylalanine or tryptophan. A D gene is named only where the DNA matches it firmly. Size tells how often a clone was seen (once, few, many) or the class of an expanded clone, and some rows leave it out.

V gene	D gene	J gene	clone size	CDR3 protein	CDR3 DNA
TRBV5-1	TRBD1	TRBJ2-7	.	CASSFQTGTYEQYF	TGCGCCAGCAGCTTTCAGACAGGGACCTACGAGCAGTACTTC
TRBV30	TRBD2	TRBJ2-1	once	CAWTRGGIHEQFF	TGTGCCTGGACCCGCGGGGGGATACATGAGCAGTTCTTC
TRBV19	.	TRBJ2-6	.	CASSPLPVAGANVLTF	TGTGCCAGTAGTCCCCTCCCGGTGGCTGGGGCCAACGTCCTGACTTTC
TRBV7-9	.	TRBJ2-7	.	CASSLGAGLYEQYF	TGTGCCAGCAGCTTAGGTGCTGGCCTCTACGAGCAGTACTTC
TRBV13	.	TRBJ2-4	.	CASSLSEQAKNIQYF	TGTGCCAGCAGCTTATCGGAGCAAGCCAAAAACATTCAGTACTTC
TRBV4-2	.	TRBJ1-2	few	CASSQGASQLRGYTF	TGTGCCAGCAGCCAAGGGGCCAGCCAGCTACGCGGCTACACCTTC
TRBV6-1	.	TRBJ2-2	.	CASSEDAAGELFF	TGTGCCAGCAGTGAAGATGCGGCCGGGGAGCTGTTTTTT
TRBV5-1	TRBD2	TRBJ2-1	.	CASSSRTSGGNEQFF	TGCGCCAGCAGCTCCCGGACGTCGGGAGGGAATGAGCAGTTCTTC
TRBV5-6	TRBD1	TRBJ1-5	.	CASSLGGQGAWQPQHF	TGTGCCAGCAGCTTGGGGGGACAGGGGGCATGGCAGCCCCAGCATTTT
TRBV11-3	.	TRBJ2-5	.	CASSPGHDQETQYF	TGTGCCAGCAGCCCTGGACACGACCAAGAGACCCAGTACTTC
TRBV2	TRBD2	TRBJ2-5	.	CASSEAQPRGGETQYF	TGTGCCAGCAGTGAAGCGCAGCCCCGGGGGGGAGAGACCCAGTACTTC
TRBV5-1	TRBD1	TRBJ1-1	.	CASSYTGGNTEAFF	TGCGCCAGCAGCTACACAGGGGGAAACACTGAAGCTTTCTTT
TRBV4-1	.	TRBJ2-5	.	CASSQTSTRHETQYF	TGCGCCAGCAGCCAAACGTCCACGCGGCACGAGACCCAGTACTTC
TRBV6-1	.	TRBJ1-1	.	CASSDGQGNTEAFF	TGTGCCAGCAGTGACGGGCAGGGGAACACTGAAGCTTTCTTT
TRBV30	.	TRBJ1-2	.	CAWSVLVGQGISTF	.
TRBV7-2	.	TRBJ2-1	.	CASSLMGPYNEQFF	TGTGCCAGCAGCTTGATGGGGCCCTACAATGAGCAGTTCTTC
TRBV19	TRBD1	TRBJ2-7	.	CASSPRTGGYEQYF	TGTGCCAGTAGTCCCCGGACAGGGGGGTACGAGCAGTACTTC
TRBV7-2	TRBD2	TRBJ2-5	.	CASSLLRLAGEETQYF	TGTGCCAGCAGCTTACTAAGACTAGCGGGGGAAGAGACCCAGTACTTC
TRBV11-1	TRBD1	TRBJ2-7	.	CASSHWDRAYEQYF	TGTGCCAGCAGCCACTGGGACAGGGCCTACGAGCAGTACTTC
TRBV27	.	TRBJ1-4	few	CASSSAFLGAATNEKLFF	TGTGCCAGCAGTTCCGCCTTCCTAGGGGCTGCAACTAATGAAAAACTGTTTTTT
TRBV7-2	TRBD2	TRBJ2-3	.	CASRFTSGGAGTDTQYF	TGTGCCAGCAGATTTACTAGCGGGGGGGCGGGCACAGATACGCAGTATTTT